The 24 T cell receptor beta chains below were found in one sample sequenced in a study of beta chain features in type 1 diabetes. General study points: Significant though moderate, a shortening of TCRB CDR3s appeared in all four CD4+ subsets of Type 1 diabetes patients.

All of the isolated RNA was reverse transcribed, so expressed TCRB transcripts were sequenced. Assay used: immunoSEQ multiplex PCR; TCRdb lists only in-frame clones, some missing. Of approximately 27,000 clones in the sample, about 45% were seen once. For these receptors, no antigen is known. Sample: stem cell memory CD4+ T cells from blood. The receptor set was obtained from a man under 40 with type 1 diabetes.

The chain carries TRBV14 and TRBJ2-5, with 9 bases aligning to TRBD1. The J call may be faulty, since TRBJ2-7 better matches the DNA end. This CDR3 contains 14 residues. Germline V CDR1 and CDR2: SGHDN, FVKESK. CDR3 in amino acids: CASSQADRGGEQYF. The CDR3 DNA sequence: TGTGCCAGCAGCCAAGCGGACAGGGGCGGCGAGCAGTACTTC.

The sample holds one count of this clone. V gene TRBV6-5 combines with J gene TRBJ1-1, with a possible D match to TRBD1 (6 bases). The V end lost 6 bases, the J end lost 1 base, and 15 bases lay between the germline ends. This CDR3 contains 15 residues. The germline V gene encodes CDR1 MNHEY and CDR2 SVGAGI. The DNA of the CDR3 is TGTGCCAGCAGCCGCACAGGGAAGGGGAACACTGAAGCTTTCTTT. Translation: CASSRTGKGNTEAFF.

This clone was found a few times. This sequence joins TRBV30 and TRBJ2-7; possibly TRBD1 for D (5 bases). The CDR3 sequence is 12 residues long. The ends were cut back, 3 bases at V and 2 bases at J, with 8 bases in the middle. Germline V lookup: CDR1 GTSNPN, CDR2 SVGIG (reference sequence). Written as DNA, the CDR3 is TGTGCCTGGAGCGACAGTCCCTACGAGCAGTACTTC. It is translated as CAWSDSPYEQYF.

V and J are TRBV29-1 and TRBJ2-3; TRBD2 aligns across 10 bases. The junction had 7 bases not matched to a gene; V was cut back by 6 bases and J by 1 base. The CDR3 length is 15 residues. CDR1 is SQVTM and CDR2 is ANQGSEA in the germline V gene. CDR3 loop: CSVLGLAERTDTQYF. The CDR3 nucleotides are TGCAGCGTCCTCGGACTAGCGGAACGCACAGATACGCAGTATTTT.

This sequence joins TRBV2 and TRBJ2-5; 10 nucleotides align to TRBD2. Germline V gene sequence: CDR1 SNHLY, CDR2 FYNNEI. V shed 6 bases and J 3 bases; nucleotides not matched to a gene: 1. CDR3 length equals 13 residues. As DNA, the CDR3 is TGTGCCAGCAGCGGACTAGCGGAAGAGACCCAGTACTTC. Translation: CASSGLAEETQYF.

V and J are TRBV5-4 and TRBJ1-1; 7 bases agree with TRBD1. The CDR3 spans 14 residues. Germline lookup yields CDR1 SGHNT and CDR2 YYREEE (reference sequence). After removal of 5 bases from V and 0 bases from J, the junction contained 4 bases not matched to a gene. The CDR3 is CASSWDRMNTEAFF. As DNA, the CDR3 is TGTGCCAGCAGTTGGGACAGAATGAACACTGAAGCTTTCTTT.

To note about this clone: At one of its ends the junction is not consistent with the germline gene, which may arise from a read error. The chain uses TRBV7-7 and TRBJ2-2; D might be TRBD2 (5 bases). The CDR3 sequence is 16 residues long. CDR1 and CDR2 from the germline V gene are SSHAT and FNYEAQ (reference sequence). The CDR3 protein is CASSLAIGRGSGELFF. The CDR3 nucleotides read TGTGCTAGCAGCTTAGCGATAGGGAGAGGGTCCGGGGAGCTGTTTTTT.

The rearrangement joins TRBV2 to TRBJ1-5, with 7 bases identical to TRBD1. The CDR3 length is 14 residues. Germline V CDR1 and CDR2: SNHLY, FYNNEI. J lost 5 bases, V lost 6 bases, and 7 bases had no gene match. Here the CDR3 reads CASSLTGWDQPQHF. DNA for the CDR3: TGTGCCAGCAGCCTGACAGGGTGGGATCAGCCCCAGCATTTT.

The V gene is TRBV7-9, the J gene TRBJ2-2, with no clear D. Germline loops: CDR1 SEHNR, CDR2 FQNEAQ (reference sequence). The CDR3 is 14 amino acids. V shed 5 bases and J shed 5 bases, with 12 bases lying between them. The chain's CDR3 is CASSPYLDTGELFF. The CDR3 DNA reads TGTGCCAGCAGCCCTTACTTAGATACCGGGGAGCTGTTTTTT.

The chain recombines TRBV6-6 with TRBJ1-1; D call uncertain. The germline CDR1 and CDR2 sequences are MNHNY and SVGAGI (reference sequence). CDR3 length equals 14 residues. V was trimmed by 2 bases and J by 6 bases, leaving 13 bases between them. CDR3 sequence (DNA): TGTGCCAGCAGTTACCATCCTGCGGCCTCTGAAGCTTTCTTT. Encoded protein: CASSYHPAASEAFF.

This chain connects TRBV11-2 to TRBJ2-7; 7 nucleotides line up with TRBD1. Germline V gene data show CDR1 as SGHAT and CDR2 as FQNNGV. The CDR3 is 15 amino acids. Unmatched junction bases numbered 6, after V lost 2 bases and J lost 2 bases. CDR3 DNA: TGTGCCAGCAGCTTACCAGGACAGGTTACCTACGAGCAGTACTTC. Its protein product is CASSLPGQVTYEQYF.

V gene TRBV5-4 combines with J gene TRBJ2-5; 9 bases fit TRBD2. CDR3 length: 15 residues. Germline-derived CDR1 and CDR2 are SGHNT and YYREEE (reference sequence). The trim removed 2 bases at V and 2 bases at J, leaving 4 bases unmatched. The CDR3 is CASSFGLAMQETQYF. The DNA for the CDR3 is TGTGCCAGCAGCTTCGGACTAGCGATGCAAGAGACCCAGTACTTC.

V gene TRBV9 combines with J gene TRBJ2-5; 13 bases are shared with TRBD2. Germline V CDR1 and CDR2: SGDLS, YYNGEE. The J segment lost 4 bases and the V segment lost 7 bases, leaving 7 bases of the junction unmatched. This CDR3 has 15 residues. CDR3 DNA sequence: TGTGCCAGCTCCTTGACTAGCGGGAGGCCAGAGACCCAGTACTTC. It specifies CASSLTSGRPETQYF.

This chain uses TRBV6-1 with TRBJ1-2; 9 bases line up with TRBD1. CDR1 is MNHNS and CDR2 is SASEGT in the germline V gene. The CDR3 is made up of 14 amino acids. Germline trimming cut 7 bases from V and 5 bases from J; bases unmatched to any gene: 8. The CDR3 region is CASTEGQGRYGYTF. DNA of the CDR3: TGTGCCAGCACCGAGGGACAGGGAAGATATGGCTACACCTTC.

This clone was seen more than once but under ten times. The rearrangement uses TRBV4-1 and TRBJ1-3; D is unresolved. This CDR3 has 17 residues. CDR1 MGHRA and CDR2 YSYEKL come from the germline V gene. The ends were cut back, 0 bases at V and 0 bases at J, with 12 bases in the middle. The CDR3 loop is CASSQELGGHSGNTIYF. The CDR3 DNA sequence: TGCGCCAGCAGCCAAGAATTAGGAGGGCACTCTGGAAACACCATATATTTT.

CDR3 loop: CAWSNGQRNEQYF. CDR3 bases: TGTGCCTGGAGTAACGGCCAGAGGAACGAGCAGTACTTC. The chain employs TRBV30 and TRBJ2-7; no clear D gene. CDR1 and CDR2 from the germline V gene are GTSNPN and SVGIG (reference sequence). The germline V and J ends were trimmed by 2 bases and 5 bases, with 13 bases remaining between them. This CDR3 comprises 13 residues.

This chain links TRBV10-3 with TRBJ2-7; TRBD2 agrees at 11 bases. Trimming removed 3 bases from V and 1 base from J; junction bases left unmatched: 5. The CDR3 totals 16 residues. The germline gives CDR1 ENHRY, CDR2 SYGVKD. CDR3 bases: TGTGCCATCAGTGACACCCTAGCGGGAGGTTCCTACGAGCAGTACTTC. It translates to CAISDTLAGGSYEQYF.

This clone has more than one count but fewer than ten. The gene calls are TRBV30 and TRBJ2-7; D call uncertain. Germline loops: CDR1 GTSNPN, CDR2 SVGIG (reference sequence). CDR3 length: 12 residues. Trimming stripped 3 bases from V and 3 bases from J, with 9 bases between. CDR3 in amino acids: CAWSPMLYEQYF. CDR3 sequence (DNA): TGTGCCTGGAGCCCTATGCTCTACGAGCAGTACTTC.

The rearrangement joins TRBV5-4 to TRBJ1-1, with 8 bases aligning to TRBD1. Germline trimming cut 4 bases from V and 3 bases from J; bases unmatched to any gene: 5. This CDR3 has 14 residues. Germline CDR1 and CDR2: SGHNT and YYREEE (reference sequence). CDR3 region: CASSVTGGHTEAFF. The CDR3 nucleotides read TGTGCCAGCAGCGTCACAGGGGGGCACACTGAAGCTTTCTTT.

The CDR3 DNA reads as TGCGCCAGCAGCCAAGAGTGGGCTAGCGGGGGCCAAGAGACCCAGTACTTC. It translates to CASSQEWASGGQETQYF. The chain employs TRBV4-1 and TRBJ2-5; 10 positions match TRBD2. The CDR3 runs to 17 residues. The germline V gene encodes CDR1 MGHRA and CDR2 YSYEKL. With V trimmed by 0 bases and J by 1 base, 5 bases remained unmatched.

The sample holds one count of this clone. The chain combines TRBV4-1 with TRBJ2-7, with 14 bases matching TRBD2. Germline V gene sequence: CDR1 MGHRA, CDR2 YSYEKL. V gave up 0 bases and J gave up 8 bases; unmatched junction bases: 15. The CDR3 length is 19 residues. CDR3 sequence reads: CASSQDVGLAGGRLRKQYF. CDR3 bases: TGCGCCAGCAGCCAAGATGTCGGACTAGCGGGGGGAAGGCTACGTAAGCAGTACTTC.

The V and J genes are TRBV7-9 and TRBJ1-1; D call uncertain. Between the trimmed V and J ends, which lost 2 bases and 8 bases, there was a span of 15 bases. The CDR3 covers 14 residues. In germline, CDR1 is SEHNR, CDR2 FQNEAQ (reference sequence). The CDR3 loop reads CASSLTRRASEAFF. CDR3 in DNA: TGTGCCAGCAGCTTAACCAGGAGGGCATCCGAAGCTTTCTTT.

There are a few counts of this clone. The chain joins TRBV9 to TRBJ2-7, with D tentatively TRBD2 (6 bases). This CDR3 is built from 13 residues. V was pared by 4 bases and J by 6 bases, with 14 bases between. The germline V gene encodes CDR1 SGDLS and CDR2 YYNGEE. The CDR3 loop is CASSPTPEGEQYF. Here the CDR3 DNA reads TGTGCCAGCAGCCCGACCCCGGAGGGCGAGCAGTACTTC.

The V gene is TRBV19, the J gene TRBJ2-5, with TRBD1 identical over 10 bases. CDR1 is LNHDA, CDR2 SQIVND, per germline (reference sequence). The CDR3 sequence is 15 residues long. V lost 5 bases and J lost 5; bases outside the gene matches: 8. The CDR3 spells CASSARDRGQETQYF. CDR3 in DNA: TGTGCCAGTAGTGCCCGGGACAGGGGCCAGGAGACCCAGTACTTC. Complete variable domain (other parts from reference TRBV19 and TRBJ2-5): DGGITQSPKYLFRKEGQNVTLSCEQNLNHDAMYWYRQDPGQGLRLIYYSQIVNDFQKGDIAEGYSVSREKKESFPLTVTSAQKNPTAFYLCASSARDRGQETQYFGPGTRLLVL.